The 7 T cell receptor beta chains reported below all come from one sample, sequenced in a study of cytomegalovirus exposure and HLA in healthy donors. Only in-frame clones appear in the TCRdb table, and some are missing; sequencing was by immunoSEQ multiplex PCR. The sample records about 170,000 clones, about 86% being singletons. Sequencing used PBMCs. The receptors derive from a woman under 30 in good health and CMV-seronegative.

The gene calls are TRBV7-3 and TRBJ2-1; D remains unclear. Trimming left V 5 bases short and J 11 bases short, with 13 bases between. The germline gives CDR1 SGHTA, CDR2 FQGTGA. The CDR3 is made up of 12 amino acids. CDR3 bases: TGTGCCAGCAGCCCTGACTTCCACCAGCAGTTCTTC. Encoded protein: CASSPDFHQQFF.

V gene TRBV27 combines with J gene TRBJ2-3; no clear D. Germline V gene data show CDR1 as MNHEY and CDR2 as SMNVEV (reference sequence). Trimming took 5 bases from V and 2 from J, leaving 11 bases between them. CDR3 length: 14 residues. The DNA for the CDR3 is TGTGCCAGCAGTACCGTAGCCAACACAGATACGCAGTATTTT. Residues: CASSTVANTDTQYF.

V and J are TRBV19 and TRBJ2-7; possible D gene TRBD2, 5 bases. Germline values: CDR1 LNHDA, CDR2 SQIVND (reference sequence). Trimming left V 1 base short and J 3 bases short, with 7 bases between. The CDR3 has 13 amino acids. CDR3 in DNA: TGTGCCAGTAGTATAGGACGGGGCTACGAGCAGTACTTC. The encoded protein is CASSIGRGYEQYF.

V and J are TRBV6-5 and TRBJ2-2; D possibly corresponds to TRBD1 (5 bases). CDR3 size: 12 residues. CDR1 is MNHEY, CDR2 SVGAGI, per germline. Trimming took off 8 bases at V and 1 base at J, with 5 bases between the two ends. As DNA, the CDR3 is TGTGCCAGCCAGGGGAACACCGGGGAGCTGTTTTTT. It is translated as CASQGNTGELFF.

As DNA, the CDR3 is TGTGCCAGCTCACCTGCAACGGGGAATAATGAAAAACTGTTTTTT. Translation gives CASSPATGNNEKLFF. This chain uses TRBV18 with TRBJ1-4; unclear D gene. The CDR3 loop spans 15 amino acids. Per germline, CDR1 KGHSH and CDR2 LQKENI. Trimming cost V 3 bases and J 4 bases, with 12 bases left between them.

This clone was picked up a small number of times. The chain links TRBV2 to TRBJ1-6; D not resolved. Germline values: CDR1 SNHLY, CDR2 FYNNEI. V gave up 4 bases and J gave up 5 bases, with 15 bases separating them. The CDR3 is 16 amino acids. CDR3 residues: CASSARAGYNNSPLHF. CDR3 nucleotide sequence: TGTGCCAGCAGTGCCCGGGCGGGGTACAATAATTCACCCCTCCACTTT.

The chain links TRBV11-3 to TRBJ2-7; D might be TRBD1 (6 bases). Germline V gene data show CDR1 as SGHNT and CDR2 as YENEEA. The ends were cut back, 4 bases at V and 5 bases at J, with 12 bases in the middle. This CDR3 region has 13 residues. This chain's CDR3 is CASSSRQGNEQYF. The CDR3 DNA is TGTGCCAGCAGCTCCCGTCAGGGGAACGAGCAGTACTTC.